This T cell receptor beta chain was retrieved from a study of T-cell reconstitution after alpha-beta-depleted transplantation in children. Unique molecular identifiers were used in preparing the TCRbeta library. TCRdb reprocessed the PCR reads with MiXCR, giving one entry per CDR3 protein. The table lists roughly 400,000 distinct CDR3 sequences, about a fifth of them singletons. This CDR3 has 13 residues. CDR1 is SEHNR, CDR2 FQNEAQ, per germline (reference sequence). Trimming removed 1 base from V and 3 bases from J, with 6 bases in between. There are a few counts of this clonotype. This receptor was obtained from a human donor who donated a stem cell graft to a child with acute myeloid leukemia. The sequencing here drew on PBMCs from the stem cell graft donor, taken from the stem cell graft. This chain connects TRBV7-9 to TRBJ1-1; the D is unclear. The CDR3 region has the DNA TGTGCCAGCAGCTTAGAAAGCTACACTGAAGCTTTCTTT. Its translation: CASSLESYTEAFF.